This T cell receptor beta chain came from a study of blood T cell repertoires in COVID-19. Overall study: The United States, Italy and Spain were the sources of the acute and convalescent COVID-19 samples.

Assay used: immunoSEQ multiplex PCR; TCRdb lists only in-frame clones, some missing. The sample carries roughly 94,000 clones, 75% to 85% recorded once. Germline V gene lookup returns CDR1 SQVTM and CDR2 ANQGSEA. Trimming took 5 bases from V and 1 from J, leaving 5 bases between them. CDR3 size: 11 residues. This TCR was recovered from a man aged 55 to 70 with acute or convalescent COVID-19. The sequencing input was peripheral blood. The chain carries TRBV29-1 and TRBJ1-2; D is undetermined. The CDR3 nucleotides are TGCAGCGTTTTTAATAACTATGGCTACACCTTC. Residues: CSVFNNYGYTF.